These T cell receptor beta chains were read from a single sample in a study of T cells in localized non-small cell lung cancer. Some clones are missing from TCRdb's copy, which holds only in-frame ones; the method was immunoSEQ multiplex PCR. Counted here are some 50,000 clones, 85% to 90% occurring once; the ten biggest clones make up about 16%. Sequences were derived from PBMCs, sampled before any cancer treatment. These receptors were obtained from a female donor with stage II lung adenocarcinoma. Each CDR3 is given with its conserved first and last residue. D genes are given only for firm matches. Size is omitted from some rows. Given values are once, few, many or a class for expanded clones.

TGTGCCAGCAGCCCGGGGAGAGGTAGCCCCAGCACAGATACGCAGTATTTT,CASSPGRGSPSTDTQYF,-,-,TRBJ2-3,TRBV9
TGTGCCAGCAGCTTGGACCCAGCTAGCAATCAGCCCCAGCATTTT,CASSLDPASNQPQHF,-,-,TRBJ1-5,TRBV5-4
TGTGCCAGCAGCTTACTGACAGGAAATAGGGACGAGCAGTACTTC,CASSLLTGNRDEQYF,-,-,TRBJ2-7,TRBV7-6
TGTGCCAGCAGCGTAGCCCAGGACGAAGGAAACACTGAAGCTTTCTTT,CASSVAQDEGNTEAFF,-,-,TRBJ1-1,TRBV9
TGTGCCAGCAGTTATGACAGAAATCAGCCCCAGCATTTT,CASSYDRNQPQHF,-,-,TRBJ1-5,TRBV6-5
TGTGCCAGCAGCCCGACAGGGCACTCTAACACTGAAGCTTTCTTT,CASSPTGHSNTEAFF,few,TRBD1,TRBJ1-1,TRBV6-6
TGTGCCAGCAGCCTAGGGGGTTCGAGGACTGAAGCTTTCTTT,CASSLGGSRTEAFF,-,-,TRBJ1-1,TRBV4-2
TGTGCCAGCAGTTTACGGATAGGTAGCATCCCCCTCCACTTT,CASSLRIGSIPLHF,-,-,TRBJ1-6,TRBV6-5
TGTGCCAGCAGAGGTTACTCTGGAAACACCATATATTTT,CASRGYSGNTIYF,-,-,TRBJ1-3,TRBV27
TGTGCCAGTAGTTCCACAGGGGACACCGGGGAGCTGTTTTTT,CASSSTGDTGELFF,-,TRBD1,TRBJ2-2,TRBV19
TGTGCCAGTAGTATGCAGGGGAGCAATCAGCCCCAGCATTTT,CASSMQGSNQPQHF,-,-,TRBJ1-5,TRBV19
TGTGCCAGCAGTTTATCGAGGACGTTGAACACTGAAGCTTTCTTT,CASSLSRTLNTEAFF,-,-,TRBJ1-1,TRBV27
TGTGCCAGCTCACCATTGGAACGGTGGGAACTGTTTTTT,CASSPLERWELFF,-,-,TRBJ1-4,TRBV18
TGTGCCAGCAGTGACGACACCGGGGAGCTGTTTTTT,CASSDDTGELFF,-,-,TRBJ2-2,TRBV6-4
TGTGCCAGTCGGCGGGGGAGCTCCTACAATGAGCAGTTCTTC,CASRRGSSYNEQFF,-,TRBD2,TRBJ2-1,TRBV5-6
TGCGCCAGCAGCTCTGGGACAGGGGGCTACGAGCAGTACTTC,CASSSGTGGYEQYF,-,TRBD1,TRBJ2-7,TRBV5-1
TGTGCCAGCAGTGAAGGCGGAGGCAATCAGCCCCAGCATTTT,CASSEGGGNQPQHF,-,-,TRBJ1-5,TRBV6-4
TGTGCCAGCTCACTTAGCCGGGACCCCCGCGAGCAGTACTTC,CASSLSRDPREQYF,-,-,TRBJ2-7,TRBV18
TGTGCCAGCAGCGTACTAGCGGGGGTTACAGATACGCAGTATTTT,CASSVLAGVTDTQYF,-,TRBD2,TRBJ2-3,TRBV9
TGTGCCAGCAGCTTGGGACATTCCTACGAGCAGTACTTC,CASSLGHSYEQYF,-,-,TRBJ2-7,TRBV5-4
TGTGCTAGTGGTTTGCAGGGGGGAGGATCACCCCTCCACTTT,CASGLQGGGSPLHF,-,TRBD1,TRBJ1-6,TRBV12-5
TGTGCCAGCAGCGTAACAGGCAACACTGAAGCTTTCTTT,CASSVTGNTEAFF,few,-,TRBJ1-1,TRBV9
TGTGCCAGCAGCTTGGCACAATCCGGGACGACGCGGGAGCAGTACTTC,CASSLAQSGTTREQYF,once,-,TRBJ2-7,TRBV4-2
TGTGCCAGCAGCAAAGATGCCGGGAATTCACCCCTCCACTTT,CASSKDAGNSPLHF,-,-,TRBJ1-6,TRBV21-1
TGTGCCAGCACCAGGGACACATCCAATCAGCCCCAGCATTTT,CASTRDTSNQPQHF,-,-,TRBJ1-5,TRBV6-6
TGCGCCAGCAAAACCGCGGGACACCAGAACACCGGGGAGCTGTTTTTT,CASKTAGHQNTGELFF,-,-,TRBJ2-2,TRBV10-2
TGCGCCAGCAGCTTGAGGCAGGGCCCCGACTATGGCTACACCTTC,CASSLRQGPDYGYTF,-,-,TRBJ1-2,TRBV5-1
TGTGCCAGTAGTATGAGGGACAGGGAGCAGTTCTTC,CASSMRDREQFF,-,TRBD1,TRBJ2-1,TRBV19
TGTGCCAGCAGTGGGACCGGGCGGGGTACTGAAGCTTTCTTT,CASSGTGRGTEAFF,-,-,TRBJ1-1,TRBV25-1
TGTGCCAGCTCACCAAGGACAGGGCCAAACACCGGGGAGCTGTTTTTT,CASSPRTGPNTGELFF,once,TRBD1,TRBJ2-2,TRBV18
TGTGCCAGCAGTTTAGGACAGGGCAATGAGCAGTTCTTC,CASSLGQGNEQFF,-,TRBD1,TRBJ2-1,TRBV27
TGTGCCAGTAGTATTTCCGGGGCTCGGAATCAGCCCCAGCATTTT,CASSISGARNQPQHF,few,-,TRBJ1-5,TRBV19
TGTGCCAGCAGCTTAGGGACAGGGTCTTCACCCCTCCACTTT,CASSLGTGSSPLHF,few,TRBD1,TRBJ1-6,TRBV7-9
TGTGCCAGCACCCCTCCCGGGACGGCGAACACTGAAGCTTTCTTT,CASTPPGTANTEAFF,few,-,TRBJ1-1,TRBV7-9
TGTGCCAGCAGCCTCGTGTCTGGGTACGAAGAGACCCAGTACTTC,CASSLVSGYEETQYF,-,-,TRBJ2-5,TRBV7-6
TGTGCCAGCAGCTCGGGCACAGATACGCAGTATTTT,CASSSGTDTQYF,-,-,TRBJ2-3,TRBV7-3